A single sample gave rise to the 20 T cell receptor beta chains below, sequenced in a study of T-cell reconstitution after alpha-beta-depleted transplantation in children. Library preparation (for TCRbeta) was performed with unique molecular identifiers. One entry per CDR3 protein, called by TCRdb with MiXCR from the PCR reads. In the table there are 550,000 to 800,000 distinct CDR3 sequences, less than 15% of which are singletons. The sample was PBMCs, taken before TCRalphabeta/CD19-depleted stem cell transplant. Receptor source: a girl aged 2-10 years with congenital amegakaryocytic thrombocytopenia, due to receive a stem cell transplant.

The table lists this clonotype with a few counts. V and J are TRBV5-1 and TRBJ2-3, with TRBD2 identical over 8 bases. Germline V lookup: CDR1 SGHRS, CDR2 YFSETQ. Trimming at V came to 3 bases and at J to 4 bases, leaving 10 bases not matched to a gene. CDR3 size: 16 residues. CDR3 sequence (DNA): TGCGCCAGCAGCTCCCAAGCGGGAGTGGTCGCAGATACGCAGTATTTT. It specifies CASSSQAGVVADTQYF. The full variable domain, completed using reference TRBV5-1 and TRBJ2-3, is KAGVTQTPRYLIKTRGQQVTLSCSPISGHRSVSWYQQTPGQGLQFLFEYFSETQRNKGNFPGRFSGRQFSNSRSEMNVSTLELGDSALYLCASSSQAGVVADTQYFGPGTRLTVL.

This clonotype was recorded many times. The chain couples TRBV7-9 to TRBJ2-2; D is undetermined. This CDR3 spans 14 amino acids. Looked up from germline, CDR1 is SEHNR and CDR2 is FQNEAQ (reference sequence). Trimming removed 0 bases from V and 5 bases from J, with 7 bases in between. The CDR3 DNA is TGTGCCAGCAGCTTAGCTCCTAGGACCGGGGAGCTGTTTTTT. Amino acid sequence: CASSLAPRTGELFF. Full variable domain (missing parts from reference TRBV7-9 and TRBJ2-2): DTGVSQNPRHKITKRGQNVTFRCDPISEHNRLYWYRQTLGQGPEFLTYFQNEAQLEKSRLLSDRFSAERPKGSFSTLEIQRTEQGDSAMYLCASSLAPRTGELFFGEGSRLTVL.

The V call is TRBV12-3 or TRBV12-4, the J call TRBJ2-5; D call uncertain. The CDR3 has 14 residues. The V and J ends lost 6 bases and 4 bases respectively, with 15 bases between them. The CDR3 is CASSPLGALETQYF. The CDR3 DNA reads TGTGCCAGCAGCCCACTGGGTGCCCTAGAGACCCAGTACTTC.

This clonotype appeared once. Being one base from a much bigger clone, this may be a read error. V gene TRBV5-1 combines with J gene TRBJ2-7; weak D call: TRBD2 (5 bases). V dropped 2 bases and J dropped 4 bases, with 10 bases sitting between them. The CDR3 consists of 13 residues. Germline CDR1 and CDR2: SGHRS and YFSETQ. Here the CDR3 reads CASSLGLQYEQYF. The CDR3 DNA reads as TGCGCCAGCAGCTTAGGACTGCAGTACGAGCAGTACTTC. The whole variable domain, remainder taken from reference TRBV5-1 and TRBJ2-7, is KAGVTQTPRYLIKTRGQQVTLSCSPISGHRSVSWYQQTPGQGLQFLFEYFSETQRNKGNFPGRFSGRQFSNSRSEMNVSTLELGDSALYLCASSLGLQYEQYFGPGTRLTVT.

V and J are TRBV3-1 and TRBJ2-1; D possibly corresponds to TRBD2 (6 bases). The CDR3 totals 15 residues. The germline gives CDR1 LGHDT, CDR2 YNNKEL (reference sequence). Trimming stripped 5 bases from V and 4 bases from J, with 15 bases between. The DNA of the CDR3 is TGTGCCAGCAGCGTACGGGAGTTCCAGTACAATGAGCAGTTCTTC. This encodes CASSVREFQYNEQFF.

This clonotype was recorded a few times. The rearrangement uses TRBV5-1 and TRBJ1-2; D perhaps matches TRBD1 (5 bases). Trimming took off 0 bases at V and 5 bases at J, with 11 bases between the two ends. There are 14 residues in the CDR3. CDR1 SGHRS and CDR2 YFSETQ come from the germline V gene. DNA for the CDR3: TGCGCCAGCAGCTTGGAGGGAGAGGGGTATGGCTACACCTTC. It yields the protein CASSLEGEGYGYTF. Drawing the rest from reference TRBV5-1 and TRBJ1-2, the complete variable domain is KAGVTQTPRYLIKTRGQQVTLSCSPISGHRSVSWYQQTPGQGLQFLFEYFSETQRNKGNFPGRFSGRQFSNSRSEMNVSTLELGDSALYLCASSLEGEGYGYTFGSGTRLTVV.

This clonotype was seen at least ten times. This chain uses TRBV7-2 with TRBJ2-7; a weak D match, TRBD2 (6 bases). Trimming removed 5 bases at V and 4 bases at J, with 18 bases between. Germline CDR1 SGHTA, CDR2 FQGNSA. The CDR3 contains 15 residues. The CDR3 is CASSAIAVKRYEQYF. The DNA for the CDR3 is TGTGCCAGCAGCGCAATAGCGGTTAAAAGATACGAGCAGTACTTC.

J is TRBJ1-5 and V is TRBV5-1; no clear D. Trimming removed 4 bases at V and 2 bases at J, with 7 bases between. CDR1 is SGHRS and CDR2 is YFSETQ in the germline V gene. The CDR3 is made up of 13 amino acids. CDR3 DNA sequence: TGCGCCAGCAGCACGGAGGGCAATCAGCCCCAGCATTTT. It is translated as CASSTEGNQPQHF.

The CDR3 DNA is TGTGCCAGCAGTCTACAGATCGGGGAGCTGTTTTTT. Encoded protein: CASSLQIGELFF. The rearrangement joins TRBV28 to TRBJ2-2; D is unclear. The CDR3 sequence is 12 residues long. Germline V lookup: CDR1 MDHEN, CDR2 SYDVKM. V lost 5 bases and J lost 7, with 8 bases in between.

The chain employs TRBV7-9 and TRBJ2-1; 7 positions agree with TRBD2. Germline CDR1 is SEHNR and CDR2 is FQNEAQ (reference sequence). With V trimmed by 1 base and J by 6 bases, 12 bases remained unmatched. The CDR3 has 17 amino acids. The DNA of the CDR3 is TGTGCCAGCAGCTTAGAGCTGGCGGGAGATCTCAGCAATGAGCAGTTCTTC. Amino acids: CASSLELAGDLSNEQFF.

This clonotype appeared a single time. The J gene is TRBJ1-5, the V gene TRBV5-1; a possible D gene is TRBD1 (5 bases). Trimming shortened V by 0 bases and J by 2 bases, and 12 bases separated the two germline ends. CDR3 length: 16 residues. CDR1 and CDR2 from the germline V gene are SGHRS and YFSETQ. The CDR3 loop is CASSLGGEIGNQPQHF. The CDR3 DNA follows: TGCGCCAGCAGCTTGGGGGGGGAAATAGGCAATCAGCCCCAGCATTTT.

Ten or more counts support this clonotype. CDR3 DNA: TGTGCCAGCAGTGAATCCATCGACGGAGAGAACACCGGGGAGCTGTTTTTT. It codes for CASSESIDGENTGELFF. The chain links TRBV6-1 to TRBJ2-2; no reliable D call. Germline V CDR1 and CDR2: MNHNS, SASEGT. CDR3 length: 17 amino acids. The V end lost 2 bases, the J end lost 1 base, and 14 bases lay between the germline ends.

This clonotype occurred a few times. The chain carries TRBV14 and TRBJ1-2; D gene ambiguous. The CDR3 spans 12 residues. V lost 6 bases, J lost 2 bases, and 7 bases lay in between. Germline V lookup: CDR1 SGHDN, CDR2 FVKESK. In nucleotides, the CDR3 is TGTGCCAGCAGTAATCAAAACTATGGCTACACCTTC. It is translated as CASSNQNYGYTF.

Ten or more counts support this clonotype. The J gene is TRBJ1-2, the V gene TRBV5-1; 7 nucleotides line up with TRBD1. CDR3 length: 16 residues. Germline V gene sequence: CDR1 SGHRS, CDR2 YFSETQ. The V segment lost 3 bases and the J segment 1 base; nucleotides outside the gene matches: 9. This CDR3 is CASSSGDSSLNYGYTF. In DNA, the CDR3 is TGCGCCAGCAGCTCGGGGGACAGTTCACTTAACTATGGCTACACCTTC.

This clonotype has just a few counts. The chain carries TRBV2 and TRBJ2-7, with 7 bases identical to TRBD2. Germline CDR1 SNHLY, CDR2 FYNNEI. J was trimmed by 6 bases and V by 2 bases; bases with no gene match: 7. The CDR3 length is 14 residues. The CDR3 loop is CASSETREYSEQYF. The CDR3 DNA reads TGTGCCAGCAGTGAAACGCGGGAGTACTCCGAGCAGTACTTC.

The sample holds many counts of this clonotype. This chain connects TRBV7-2 to TRBJ2-2; 11 positions agree with TRBD2. The V gene end was trimmed by 2 bases and the J gene end by 7 bases; junction bases not matched to a gene: 6. The germline V gene has CDR1 SGHTA and CDR2 FQGNSA. The length of the CDR3 is 16 residues. CDR3 in amino acids: CASSLTSGRGIGELFF. CDR3 bases: TGTGCCAGCAGCTTAACTAGCGGGAGAGGAATCGGGGAGCTGTTTTTT. The full variable domain, in which reference TRBV7-2 and TRBJ2-2 provide the parts outside the CDR3, is GAGVSQSPSNKVTEKGKDVELRCDPISGHTALYWYRQSLGQGLEFLIYFQGNSAPDKSGLPSDRFSAERTGGSVSTLTIQRTQQEDSAVYLCASSLTSGRGIGELFFGEGSRLTVL.

The CDR3 is CASSLGEGEETQYF. The CDR3 nucleotides are TGTGCCAGCAGTTTAGGAGAGGGGGAGGAGACCCAGTACTTC. This sequence joins TRBV28 and TRBJ2-5, with D perhaps TRBD1 (6 bases). In germline, CDR1 is MDHEN, CDR2 SYDVKM. The CDR3 contains 14 residues. V lost 2 bases and J 5 bases, leaving 12 bases between the germline ends.

Ten or more counts support this clonotype. The rearrangement uses TRBV10-2 and TRBJ2-1; maybe TRBD2 (6 bases). The germline V and J ends were trimmed by 10 bases and 0 bases, with 13 bases remaining between them. The CDR3 has 14 residues. CDR1 is WSHSY, CDR2 SAAADI, per germline. CDR3 in DNA: TGCGCCACCGCGGGGCCTGTCTCCTACAATGAGCAGTTCTTC. This translates into CATAGPVSYNEQFF.

This clonotype was observed at least ten times. The V gene is TRBV28, the J gene TRBJ2-1; no clear D. The V and J ends lost 6 bases and 4 bases respectively, with 13 bases between them. This CDR3 spans 14 amino acids. The germline CDR1 and CDR2 sequences are MDHEN and SYDVKM. CDR3 loop: CASSPFFRYNEQFF. CDR3 bases: TGTGCCAGCAGCCCTTTTTTCCGTTACAATGAGCAGTTCTTC.

This clonotype was seen at least ten times. This sequence joins TRBV5-1 and TRBJ2-1; D call uncertain. Germline-derived CDR1 and CDR2 are SGHRS and YFSETQ. This CDR3 has 14 residues. V dropped 2 bases and J dropped 7 bases, with 13 bases sitting between them. The CDR3 bases are TGCGCCAGCAGCTTAGTCACAGCTCTGAATGAGCAGTTCTTC. Residues: CASSLVTALNEQFF.